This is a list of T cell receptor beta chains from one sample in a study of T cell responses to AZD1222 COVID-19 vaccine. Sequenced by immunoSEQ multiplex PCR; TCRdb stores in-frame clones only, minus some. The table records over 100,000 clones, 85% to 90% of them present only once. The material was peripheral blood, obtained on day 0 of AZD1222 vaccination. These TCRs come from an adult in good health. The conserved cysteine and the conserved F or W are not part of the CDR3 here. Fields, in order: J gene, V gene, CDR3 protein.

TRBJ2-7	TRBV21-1	ASSKVWGGDGLEYEQY
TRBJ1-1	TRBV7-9	ASRNYRGMNTEAF
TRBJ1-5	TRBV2	ASSVRGKDQPQH
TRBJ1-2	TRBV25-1	ASSGRGRNYGYT
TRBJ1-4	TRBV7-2	ASSLVRLGQGDMF
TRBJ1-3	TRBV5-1	ASSPGQIPTRNTIY
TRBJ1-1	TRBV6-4	ASSVGENTEAF
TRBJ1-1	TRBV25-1	ASSDPGTDKREAF
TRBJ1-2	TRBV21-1	ASSKVGGYT
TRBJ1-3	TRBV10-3	ATGGPGRGNTIY
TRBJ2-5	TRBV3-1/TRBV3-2	ASSQLLAGEETQY
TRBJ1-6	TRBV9	ASSGKQGAHNSPLH
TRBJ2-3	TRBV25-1	ASRLAGTDTQY
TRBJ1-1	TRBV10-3	ATRGGGVDLNTEAF
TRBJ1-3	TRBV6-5	ASETGAISGNTIY
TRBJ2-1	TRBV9	ASSAGGAVTYNEQF
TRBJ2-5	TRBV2	ANRRGHTQETQY
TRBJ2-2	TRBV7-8	ASSLALRMPGELF
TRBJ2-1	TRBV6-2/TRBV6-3	ASSARIGYPYNEQF
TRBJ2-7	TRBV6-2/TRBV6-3	ASSEGWYEQY
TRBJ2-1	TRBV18	ASSPRDNEQF
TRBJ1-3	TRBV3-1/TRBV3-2	ASSQEAGGDGVRNTIY
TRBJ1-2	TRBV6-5	ASTVDRGRVYT
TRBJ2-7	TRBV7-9	ASSQAVDEQY
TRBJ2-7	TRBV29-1	SVEDLTQQY
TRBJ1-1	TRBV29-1	SVELPANTEAF
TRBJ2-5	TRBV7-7	ASSLGTGGQETQY
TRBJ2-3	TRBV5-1	ASSTGPPADTQY
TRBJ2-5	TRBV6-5	ASSPRGTGVTQY
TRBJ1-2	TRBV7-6	ASSFGTFSDGYT
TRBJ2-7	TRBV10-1	ASSEHLETEVYYEQY
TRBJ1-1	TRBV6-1	ASSEAMGLTEAF
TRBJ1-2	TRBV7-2	ASSFGQGQGGYT
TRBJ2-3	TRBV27	ASSRLMTGSHTDTQY
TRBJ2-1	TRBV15	ATSVRGAYNEQF
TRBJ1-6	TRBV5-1	ASSSTAPGQASPLH
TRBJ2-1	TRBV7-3	ASSLSSYNEQF
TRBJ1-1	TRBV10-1	ASSESTGSTEAF
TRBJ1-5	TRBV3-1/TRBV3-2	ASSQVASSNQPQH
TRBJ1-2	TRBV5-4	ASSSPGFRNEAYGYT
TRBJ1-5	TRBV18	ASSPKQGFSSNQPQH
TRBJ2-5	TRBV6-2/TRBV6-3	ASSSGGAGETQY
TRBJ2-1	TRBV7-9	ASSTGTSEANEQF
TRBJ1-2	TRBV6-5	ASSSLGTGNYGYT
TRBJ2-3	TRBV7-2	ASSPQVGLLTDTQY
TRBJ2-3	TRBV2	ASSVESADTQY
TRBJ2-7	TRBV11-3	ASSLGPGSSYEQY
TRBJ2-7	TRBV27	ASSFLGDEQY
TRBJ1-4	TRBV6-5	ASSYGWDRGGKLF
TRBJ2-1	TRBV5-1	ASSSRAGSSYNEQF
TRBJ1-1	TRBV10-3	AIGRRNTEAF
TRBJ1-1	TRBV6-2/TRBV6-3	ASSNRRTEAF
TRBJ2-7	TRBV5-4	ASTRQGSDEQY
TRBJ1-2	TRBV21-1	ASSQGARSYT
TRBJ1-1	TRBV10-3	AISEPMRNTEAF
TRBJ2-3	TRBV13	ASSLEAGGTDTQY
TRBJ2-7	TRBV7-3	ASSPRDYPVILEQY
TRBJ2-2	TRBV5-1	ASIKGVNTGELF
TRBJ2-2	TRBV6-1	ASSATSGGLTGELF